This TCR beta chain was profiled in a study of vaccination effects on CD4 cells after COVID-19. Measured with immunoSEQ multiplex PCR; TCRdb has only the in-frame clones, and not every one. The sample includes fewer than 85,000 clones, 78% of them seen just once. Findings and caveats of the study: Researchers report that only 1 of 255 vaccine-induced clones in healthy vaccinees cross-reacted with common cold coronaviruses. Vaccine- and infection-induced clones showed marked clonal contraction late following vaccination.

After expansion with viral peptide pools in the ViraFEST assay, antigen-specific CD4+ T cells were sequenced. Following 10 days of culture, CD4+ T cells were isolated. People in the vaccine group had not been infected with SARS-CoV-2 before, and their nucleocapsid antibodies were negative. The CDR3 totals 15 residues. Germline V CDR1 and CDR2: MNHNY, SVGAGI (reference sequence). Trimming removed 7 bases from V and 0 bases from J, with 15 bases in between. Worth noting for this clone: Its antigen is unidentified.

The source was CD4+ T cells from PBMCs cultured with SARS-CoV-2 spike peptides, collected before COVID-19 vaccination. The chain uses TRBV6-6 and TRBJ1-2, with D unclear. The sequence derives from a human donor who received a COVID-19 vaccine. The DNA for the CDR3 is TGTGCCAGCACACAAGGGTCAGGTTCTAACTATGGCTACACCTTC. Its translation is CASTQGSGSNYGYTF.